Following are 26 T cell receptor beta chains from one sample sequenced in a study of T-cell memory formation after mild COVID-19 (dated by TCRdb to about 2021). Library method: 5' RACE. The sequencer was an Illumina NovaSeq 6000. TCRdb took the public reads, trimmed them with fastp at Q25, ran MiXCR for clone calling and kept in-frame beta chains. Identical CDR3 protein sequences are pooled into one entry, listed with their most common genes and DNA. This sample has 80,000 to 90,000 distinct CDR3 sequences in its table, and 25% of those were observed once. The ten largest account for under 45% of the sample. Sequences were obtained from PBMCs or a T cell subset sorted from them (not recorded which). These receptors were obtained from a young man who had mild COVID-19 (a few samples of this study predate the infection). The sample titles of this study are shuffled in the database, so cell type and time point are left out; the donor was told from shared clones.

This clonotype was counted many times. This chain uses TRBV10-1 with TRBJ2-2; TRBD2 is a possible D gene (5 bases). CDR1 is WNHNN, CDR2 SYGVQD, per germline (reference sequence). CDR3 length: 13 residues. V was trimmed by 3 bases and J by 3 bases, leaving 5 bases between them. The CDR3 sequence: CASSDGDTGELFF. The CDR3 nucleotides are TGCGCCAGCAGTGACGGGGACACCGGGGAGCTGTTTTTT.

The chain combines TRBV21-1 with TRBJ2-7; no check of the table's D call, TRBD1, against the DNA was made. TRBV21-1 counts as a pseudogene. The CDR3 runs to 14 residues. CDR3 nucleotide sequence: TGTGCCGGTACCGGGACGAAGATCTCCTACGAGCAGTACGTC. This codes for CAGTGTKISYEQYV.

As DNA, the CDR3 is TGTGCCAGTTCGACAGGGGGCTACGAGCAGTACTTC. The encoded protein is CASSTGGYEQYF. The chain carries TRBV19 and TRBJ2-7; 9 positions agree with TRBD1. The CDR3 runs 12 residues. Germline V gene sequence: CDR1 LNHDA, CDR2 SQIVND (reference sequence). J gave up 3 bases and V 8 bases, and 2 bases lay outside the gene matches.

The rearrangement joins TRBV6-5 to TRBJ2-7; 11 bases are shared with TRBD2. The trim removed 5 bases at V and 4 bases at J, leaving 7 bases unmatched. There are 15 residues in the CDR3. In germline, CDR1 is MNHEY, CDR2 SVGAGI. This CDR3 is CASSHTSGGLYEQYF. The CDR3 DNA reads TGTGCCAGCAGTCACACTAGCGGGGGTCTGTACGAGCAGTACTTC.

The chain recombines TRBV30 with TRBJ2-7, with 7 bases lining up with TRBD2. This CDR3 contains 14 residues. Per the germline V gene, CDR1 is GTSNPN and CDR2 is SVGIG (reference sequence). Trimming took 3 bases from V and 5 from J; bases not matched to a gene: 10. CDR3 in DNA: TGTGCCTGGAGGGTGCCGGGGGGTTCCGACGAGCAGTACTTC. This encodes CAWRVPGGSDEQYF.

The V gene is TRBV3-1, the J gene TRBJ2-1; D is uncertain. The ends were cut back, 3 bases at V and 4 bases at J, with 13 bases in the middle. This CDR3 has 15 residues. Germline lookup yields CDR1 LGHDT and CDR2 YNNKEL (reference sequence). CDR3 bases: TGTGCCAGCAGCCAGACTTCCTCAGTTTACAATGAGCAGTTCTTC. Translated: CASSQTSSVYNEQFF.

The V gene is TRBV6-6, the J gene TRBJ2-7; D might be TRBD2 (5 bases). Per the germline V gene, CDR1 is MNHNY and CDR2 is SVGAGI (reference sequence). This CDR3 contains 17 residues. The V end was cut by 2 bases, the J end by 3 bases, with 20 bases between. CDR3 residues: CASSYSRDSEIVYEQYF. The CDR3 DNA reads TGTGCCAGCAGTTACAGTCGGGATTCCGAAATCGTCTACGAGCAGTACTTC.

The chain couples TRBV7-3 to TRBJ2-3; the match to TRBD1 covers 7 bases. Trimming cost V 5 bases and J 4 bases; bases outside gene matches: 6. This CDR3 region has 14 residues. Germline assignment: CDR1 SGHTA and CDR2 FQGTGA. CDR3 amino acids: CASSDGTASDTQYF. The CDR3 nucleotides read TGTGCCAGCAGCGACGGGACAGCGTCAGATACGCAGTATTTT.

The chain couples TRBV24-1 to TRBJ2-1; D remains unclear. Germline CDR1 is KGHDR and CDR2 is SFDVKD. V was pared by 5 bases and J by 7 bases, with 8 bases between. This CDR3 has 12 amino acids. CDR3 sequence: CATSAPGNEQFF. The CDR3 DNA reads as TGTGCCACCAGTGCCCCCGGGAATGAGCAGTTCTTC.

This clonotype has only a few counts. The chain joins TRBV7-2 to TRBJ2-5; tentative D call: TRBD2 (6 bases). V lost 0 bases and J lost 5, with 16 bases in between. The germline V gene has CDR1 SGHTA and CDR2 FQGNSA. The CDR3 is 16 residues long. This chain's CDR3 is CASSLASWREPETQYF. The CDR3, as DNA: TGTGCCAGCAGCTTAGCTTCATGGAGGGAACCGGAGACCCAGTACTTC.

The CDR3 DNA reads as TGTGCCAGCAGCCCCGACGCCCCGGGGCCCCGCTATAACTATGGCTACACCTTC. Its protein product is CASSPDAPGPRYNYGYTF. V gene TRBV7-9 combines with J gene TRBJ1-2; TRBD1 might be the D (5 bases). CDR1 SEHNR and CDR2 FQNEAQ come from the germline V gene (reference sequence). The germline V and J ends were trimmed by 5 bases and 1 base, with 23 bases remaining between them. This CDR3 contains 18 residues.

The chain recombines TRBV14 with TRBJ1-2; possible D gene TRBD1, 6 bases. Trimming stripped 4 bases from V and 4 bases from J, with 13 bases between. CDR1 and CDR2 from the germline V gene are SGHDN and FVKESK. This CDR3 has 14 residues. CDR3 sequence reads: CASSPGHTLYGYTF. The CDR3 bases are TGTGCCAGCAGCCCGGGACACACGCTCTATGGCTACACCTTC.

This rearrangement joins TRBV7-9 to TRBJ2-1; 9 bases are shared with TRBD1. Germline CDR1 reads SEHNR; CDR2 reads FQNEAQ (reference sequence). The CDR3 totals 15 residues. Trimming cost V 5 bases and J 3 bases; bases outside gene matches: 5. Written as DNA, the CDR3 is TGTGCCAGCAGCCCCCGGACAGGGGACTACAATGAGCAGTTCTTC. Amino acids: CASSPRTGDYNEQFF.

The J gene is TRBJ1-2, the V gene TRBV5-1; TRBD1 aligns across 10 bases. The V and J ends lost 2 bases and 6 bases, in that order; junction bases with no gene match: 7. The V gene's germline CDR1 is SGHRS and CDR2 YFSETQ. The CDR3 contains 15 residues. The CDR3 DNA reads as TGCGCCAGCAGCTTCACCCTGGACAGGGGGGATGGCTACACCTTC. This gives the protein CASSFTLDRGDGYTF.

This clonotype turned up a few times. The rearrangement joins TRBV7-9 to TRBJ2-7; D unresolved. This CDR3 is 13 amino acids long. With 4 bases removed from V and 2 bases from J, the gap between germline ends came to 9 bases. Germline CDR1 is SEHNR and CDR2 is FQNEAQ (reference sequence). The CDR3 region has the DNA TGTGCCAGCAGCTATAAAGCCCCCTACGAGCAGTACTTC. It yields the protein CASSYKAPYEQYF.

This clonotype came up a few times. J is TRBJ1-1 and V is TRBV29-1; a weak D match, TRBD1 (6 bases). Trimming left V 3 bases short and J 6 bases short, with 11 bases between. Looked up from germline, CDR1 is SQVTM and CDR2 is ANQGSEA. This CDR3 spans 12 amino acids. CDR3 sequence (DNA): TGCAGCGTTGAGGACGGGGGCTCTGAAGCTTTCTTT. The encoded protein is CSVEDGGSEAFF.

This clonotype has a handful of counts. The V gene is TRBV7-6, the J gene TRBJ2-1, with 16 bases matching TRBD2. CDR3 length equals 18 residues. With V trimmed by 5 bases and J by 0 bases, 4 bases remained unmatched. CDR1 SGHVS and CDR2 FNYEAQ come from the germline V gene. Written as DNA, the CDR3 is TGTGCCAGCAGCCCGGGACTAGCGGGGGGGGGCTCCTACAATGAGCAGTTCTTC. This gives the protein CASSPGLAGGGSYNEQFF.

The V call is TRBV7-9, the J call TRBJ2-7; 8 bases fit TRBD1. CDR3 length: 15 amino acids. V lost 5 bases and J lost 0; bases outside the gene matches: 6. CDR1 and CDR2 (germline): SEHNR, FQNEAQ (reference sequence). The CDR3 DNA follows: TGTGCCAGCAGCCCACGACAGGGGAGCTCCTACGAGCAGTACTTC. Amino acid sequence: CASSPRQGSSYEQYF.

The V gene is TRBV11-2, the J gene TRBJ1-1; no clear D gene. V lost 3 bases and J lost 3, with 11 bases in between. The CDR3 has 14 residues. The germline V gene encodes CDR1 SGHAT and CDR2 FQNNGV. For the CDR3, the DNA is TGTGCCAGCAGCTTCGGGGTTTTTCACACTGAAGCTTTCTTT. This codes for CASSFGVFHTEAFF.

This clonotype was counted a few times. V and J are TRBV12-3 or TRBV12-4 and TRBJ1-1; D perhaps matches TRBD1 (6 bases). The V end lost 1 base, the J end lost 3 bases, and 12 bases lay between the germline ends. This CDR3 has 15 residues. CDR3 nucleotide sequence: TGTGCCAGCAGTTTAGGTCCGGGGGCGGACACTGAAGCTTTCTTT. Amino acid sequence: CASSLGPGADTEAFF.

In this sample, this clonotype turned up a few times. The J gene is TRBJ2-7, the V gene TRBV7-9; tentative D call: TRBD1 (5 bases). Trimming took 5 bases from V and 1 from J, leaving 9 bases between them. Germline lookup yields CDR1 SEHNR and CDR2 FQNEAQ (reference sequence). This CDR3 spans 13 amino acids. The CDR3 region has the DNA TGTGCCAGCAGCCACCGACAGTCCTACGAGCAGTACTTC. It yields the protein CASSHRQSYEQYF.

This sequence joins TRBV5-1 and TRBJ1-1; no clear D gene. The V gene lost 0 bases and the J gene lost 1 base, with 10 bases spanning the gap. Germline V CDR1 and CDR2: SGHRS, YFSETQ. This CDR3 comprises 15 residues. The CDR3 DNA is TGCGCCAGCAGCTTGGGGACTATGTGGAACACTGAAGCTTTCTTT. It encodes CASSLGTMWNTEAFF.

The chain carries TRBV7-9 and TRBJ2-7; tentatively, D is TRBD2 (7 bases). The CDR3 has 16 residues. Germline assignment: CDR1 SEHNR and CDR2 FQNEAQ (reference sequence). V lost 5 bases and J 2 bases, leaving 19 bases between the germline ends. CDR3 DNA sequence: TGTGCCAGCAGCGAAGTTGGGGGGGGCCAAGCCTACGAGCAGTACGTC. Its translation: CASSEVGGGQAYEQYV.

V and J are TRBV4-2 and TRBJ2-3, with 9 bases fitting TRBD2. The ends lost 1 base at V and 5 bases at J; junction bases unmatched: 1. The CDR3 runs 14 residues. Germline V gene data show CDR1 as LGHNA and CDR2 as YNFKEQ. Here the CDR3 DNA reads TGTGCCAGCAGCCAAGGCGGGGGGGTAGATACGCAGTATTTT. Its translation is CASSQGGGVDTQYF.

This clonotype was picked up a small number of times. The chain uses TRBV5-1 and TRBJ2-3; 10 nucleotides align to TRBD1. J lost 4 bases, V lost 4 bases, and 6 bases had no gene match. From germline, CDR1 is SGHRS and CDR2 YFSETQ. The CDR3 loop spans 15 amino acids. The CDR3 region is CASSLRQGAADTQYF. The CDR3 bases are TGCGCCAGCAGCCTACGACAGGGGGCCGCAGATACGCAGTATTTT.

This chain connects TRBV15 to TRBJ2-1; D possibly corresponds to TRBD1 (6 bases). The CDR3 covers 19 residues. Germline CDR1 and CDR2: LNHNV and YYDKDF (reference sequence). The ends were cut back, 1 base at V and 4 bases at J, with 23 bases in the middle. The CDR3 DNA follows: TGTGCCACCAGCAGAGTTTCGGCGCTGGGGGCCGCAGGATACAATGAGCAGTTCTTC. Translating gives CATSRVSALGAAGYNEQFF.